This T cell receptor beta chain was sequenced in a study of blood T cell repertoires in COVID-19. Study as a whole: Sites across the United States, Italy and Spain contributed samples from acute and convalescent COVID-19. The analysed material was cDNA or gDNA that came from T cells, B-cell-depleted T cells, or PBMCs.

Germline CDR1 is LNHDA and CDR2 is SQIVND (reference sequence). There are 16 residues in the CDR3. The junction had 17 bases not matched to a gene; V was cut back by 6 bases and J by 7 bases. In the authors' methods: Reference gene primer amplification gave nucleated cell count estimates. Some clones are missing from TCRdb's copy, which holds only in-frame ones; the method was immunoSEQ multiplex PCR. The D gene and trimming were derived from the DNA, and the V and J assignments and clone size from that table. There are roughly 250,000 clones in the sample; 65% to 90% occur only once, and 4.9% lies in the top ten.

V and J are TRBV19 and TRBJ1-2; 7 bases align to TRBD1. This receptor was taken from a woman of 80 years or more with active or convalescent COVID-19. The specimen was peripheral blood. CDR3 coding DNA: TGTGCCAGTAGGGATCGACCGACAGGGAGTTATTCTGGCTACACCTTC. It specifies CASRDRPTGSYSGYTF.